Sequencing of this T cell receptor beta chain was carried out in a study of cytomegalovirus exposure and HLA in healthy donors. In regard to this clone: The target antigen is unknown.

Whole-study findings and limits: There were some V segments, including TRBV6-2 and TRBV6-3, excluded as indistinguishable. TCR beta sequences reportedly predicted most subjects' HLA-A and HLA-B alleles accurately. Later genetic work tied a missense DCLRE1C variant to beta-chain V and J trimming. Near-uniform donor sequencing depth was presumed by presence/absence analyses.

V shed 1 base, J shed 6 bases, and the junction held 6 bases outside the gene matches. Looked up from germline, CDR1 is LGHNA and CDR2 is YNFKEQ. The CDR3 has 15 amino acids. With 60 Vbeta and 13 Jbeta primers, the PCR was carried out. Profiling relied on immunoSEQ multiplex PCR, and the TCRdb table lists in-frame clones only, not all of them. This sample's table has 110,000 to 150,000 clones. The chain couples TRBV4-2 to TRBJ1-1, with TRBD1 matching 9 bases. Source material: PBMCs. This sequence was found in a man aged 40-50 years in good health and CMV-seronegative. The CDR3 protein is CASSQVDRGIAEAFF. The CDR3 DNA follows: TGTGCCAGCAGCCAAGTCGACAGGGGGATTGCTGAAGCTTTCTTT.